Listed here is a single T cell receptor (beta chain). These data originate in a study of blood T cell repertoires in COVID-19. Looking at the study overall: The analysed material was cDNA or gDNA that came from T cells, B-cell-depleted T cells, or PBMCs.

Sequencing used immunoSEQ multiplex PCR; TCRdb keeps in-frame clones, though not all of them. The data hold roughly 300,000 clones, with approximately 90% observed a single time. CDR1 MNHEY and CDR2 SVGAGI come from the germline V gene. This CDR3 comprises 16 residues. V lost 0 bases to trimming and J lost 3 bases, with 15 bases between them. Sequenced material: peripheral blood. The clonotype originates from a woman aged 25-40 years with COVID-19, enrolled during active disease. This chain connects TRBV6-5 to TRBJ2-7, with a tentative D call TRBD2 (6 bases). DNA for the CDR3: TGTGCCAGCAGTTACTCGAGTAATGGAGGGGACTACGAGCAGTACTTC. Translated, it gives CASSYSSNGGDYEQYF.